This TCR beta chain originates from a study of OX40 agonist ivuxolimab in advanced cancers. With regard to the full study: Ivuxolimab was an agonistic, fully human IgG2 monoclonal antibody directed against OX40 (CD134), a costimulatory receptor. Patients were allowed to have had prior anti-PD-1, anti-PD-L1 or anti-CTLA-4 therapy, and around 41% of the dose-escalation patients had previously received checkpoint inhibitors. Of the approximately 50 dose-escalation patients, hepatocellular carcinoma was present in about 20, melanoma in around 15, renal cell carcinoma in 9 and head and neck cancer in 9. Peripheral TCRbeta sequencing was intended to test whether TCR sequence diversity was altered and clonal T-cell expansion was caused by ivuxolimab. Three dose-escalation patients achieved partial responses, one with hepatocellular carcinoma and two with cutaneous melanoma. In the dose-escalation cohort, 75% to 85% of patients were male, and the mean age was 60 years with a range of roughly 20 to 79. The paper reports the monotherapy dose-escalation portion (N ≈ 50 patients) of the phase I ivuxolimab trial. Intravenous ivuxolimab was administered to patients every 2 weeks at six dose levels: 0.01, 0.1, 0.3, 1.5, 3 and 10 mg/kg.

Counted from cysteine to phenylalanine, this CDR3 has 13 amino acids. Only the CDR3 DNA is retained, 39 bases long and in frame from the first base. Relative to germline, V is 0 bases shorter and J is 7 bases shorter, with 9 bases between their ends. From a lookup of the germline V gene (reference sequence), CDR1 and CDR2 are SEHNR and FQNEAQ. Study-level results and caveats: Low levels of normalized T-cell clonal expansion were also seen in some nonresponding patients. At doses of 0.1 to 3.0 mg/kg, clonal expansion of both CD4+ and CD8+ blood T cells was observed from baseline to week 6. The antigen specificity of the clonally expanded peripheral T cells was not determined. On average, CD8+ T cells showed more expanded clones than CD4+ T cells after ivuxolimab. In the 0.1-3.0 mg/kg groups, partial responders were among the patients with the lowest normalized peripheral clonal expansion, particularly in CD8+ T cells.

Genomic DNA was extracted from sorted cells for sequencing of the TCRbeta CDR3 region. The immunoSEQ Assay was used for sequencing of TCRbeta CDR3 regions. This is the immuneACCESS table as TCRdb keeps it, with only in-frame sequences that have V and J called. A part of the clones is gone; compared with another copy, unresolved V genes explain less than half, and the rest is unexplained. Recorded for this sample are some 50,000 clones; around 90% of them occurred a single time. The top ten clones comprise approximately 5% of the sample. Regarding this clone: The target of this receptor is not known. Base quality data are lacking; no much larger clone is found one base away.

Patients with autoimmune disease history or receiving systemic immunosuppression were excluded from the trial. In every dose cohort, peripheral blood was drawn for TCR sequencing at baseline, cycle 4 day 1, and cycle 7 day 1. The samples were drawn from a first-in-human, open-label, multicenter phase I dose-escalation trial of ivuxolimab. Adults with locally advanced or metastatic melanoma, renal cell, hepatocellular, or head and neck squamous cell carcinoma were enrolled in the trial. Before TCR sequencing, CD4+ and CD8+ T cells were separately sorted from peripheral blood. Source: CD4+ or CD8+ T cells sorted from blood, taken in a trial of the OX40 agonist ivuxolimab. This TCR came from an adult with an advanced solid tumor such as melanoma, head and neck, liver or kidney cancer. The receptor chain draws on TRBV7-9 and TRBJ1-2, with TRBD1 tentatively as D gene (5 bases match). The bases read TGTGCCAGCAGCTTAGCGCAGGGATTTGGCTACACCTTC. It specifies CASSLAQGFGYTF. With the rest looked up from the reference TRBV7-9 and TRBJ1-2 genes rather than sequenced, the full variable domain is DTGVSQNPRHKITKRGQNVTFRCDPISEHNRLYWYRQTLGQGPEFLTYFQNEAQLEKSRLLSDRFSAERPKGSFSTLEIQRTEQGDSAMYLCASSLAQGFGYTFGSGTRLTVV.